This TCR beta chain was documented in a study of T cell repertoires in cytomegalovirus infection. Study in general: Epitope selection comprised recently identified HLA-C-restricted CMV epitopes and well-studied HLA-B-restricted CMV epitopes.

TCRdb fed the reads into MiXCR, producing one record per CDR3 protein. The sample lists hundreds of thousands of distinct CDR3 sequences; roughly 30% were seen once. CDR1 SEHNR and CDR2 FQNEAQ come from the germline V gene (reference sequence). V gave up 5 bases and J gave up 3 bases; unmatched junction bases: 5. The CDR3 runs 15 residues. With respect to this clonotype: The antigen is not known.

The receptor's source is a human donor in good health (CMV status not recorded). Some clones in this sample may be carry-over from other donors' samples. The chain has TRBV7-9 and TRBJ2-2; 8 positions agree with TRBD1. Sample: cultured PBMCs, taken from culture after CMV antigen stimulation. The CDR3 nucleotides are TGTGCCAGCAGCCTGACAGGGGAATACACCGGGGAGCTGTTTTTT. Its protein is CASSLTGEYTGELFF. The entire variable domain, with the rest obtained from reference TRBV7-9 and TRBJ2-2, is as follows: DTGVSQNPRHKITKRGQNVTFRCDPISEHNRLYWYRQTLGQGPEFLTYFQNEAQLEKSRLLSDRFSAERPKGSFSTLEIQRTEQGDSAMYLCASSLTGEYTGELFFGEGSRLTVL.